A single sample is the source of the 17 T cell receptor beta chains below, sequenced in a study of control samples from healthy donors and cancer patients. Profiling relied on immunoSEQ multiplex PCR, and the TCRdb table lists in-frame clones only, not all of them. Of over 150,000 clones listed, 94% are singletons. The specimen sequenced was blood. The receptors shown here come from a man in his forties in good health.

The chain recombines TRBV5-1 with TRBJ2-3; a possible D gene is TRBD1 (5 bases). The CDR3 is 15 amino acids. Germline V CDR1 and CDR2: SGHRS, YFSETQ. V lost 1 base, J lost 2 bases, and 11 bases lay in between. In nucleotides, the CDR3 is TGCGCCAGCAGCTTGCAAGGGGTCCCCACAGATACGCAGTATTTT. Residues: CASSLQGVPTDTQYF.

The rearrangement links TRBV6-5 to TRBJ2-7, with D perhaps assigned TRBD1 or TRBD2 (6 bases each). Germline V gives CDR1 MNHEY, CDR2 SVGAGI. V dropped 4 bases and J dropped 3 bases, with 13 bases sitting between them. The CDR3 is 14 amino acids. The chain's CDR3 is CASSFGGGSYEQYF. CDR3 coding DNA: TGTGCCAGCAGTTTCGGAGGGGGAAGCTACGAGCAGTACTTC.

The chain carries TRBV4-3 and TRBJ1-4; 7 bases match TRBD1. Looked up from germline, CDR1 is LGHNA and CDR2 is YSLEER. V lost 3 bases, J lost 7 bases, and 5 bases stayed unmatched. CDR3 size: 14 residues. In DNA, the CDR3 is TGCGCCAGCAGCCACCGACAGGGAAGTGAAAAACTGTTTTTT. Amino acids: CASSHRQGSEKLFF.

The V and J genes are TRBV10-3 and TRBJ1-2, with unresolved D. This CDR3 is built from 13 residues. V dropped 3 bases and J dropped 2 bases, with 7 bases sitting between them. Per germline, CDR1 ENHRY and CDR2 SYGVKD. CDR3 sequence (DNA): TGTGCCATCAGTGATACCTGGAACTATGGCTACACCTTC. Its translation: CAISDTWNYGYTF.

The chain links TRBV19 to TRBJ2-7; tentative D call: TRBD1 (6 bases). The germline V gene has CDR1 LNHDA and CDR2 SQIVND (reference sequence). V lost 1 base and J lost 3, with 13 bases in between. The CDR3 consists of 15 residues. CDR3: CASSIAPGAGYEQYF. CDR3 sequence (DNA): TGTGCCAGTAGTATAGCCCCAGGGGCCGGCTACGAGCAGTACTTC.

The V and J genes are TRBV20-1 and TRBJ2-7; 8 bases line up with TRBD1. V was pared by 3 bases and J by 3 bases, with 4 bases of the junction left unmatched. The germline CDR1 and CDR2 sequences are DFQATT and SNEGSKA (reference sequence). The CDR3 is 13 residues long. The CDR3 region is CSASQGQVYEQYF. In DNA, the CDR3 is TGCAGTGCTAGTCAGGGACAGGTCTACGAGCAGTACTTC.

The CDR3 DNA reads TGCGCCAGCCTCCAAGAAAGAGGGGCTACCTATGGCTACACCTTC. Protein product: CASLQERGATYGYTF. The gene calls are TRBV4-3 and TRBJ1-2; D is perhaps TRBD1 (5 bases). Germline V CDR1 and CDR2: LGHNA, YSLEER. Trimming removed 8 bases at V and 4 bases at J, with 20 bases between. This CDR3 region has 15 residues.

V is TRBV30 and J is TRBJ1-1; no definite D call. V lost 1 base to trimming and J lost 1 base, with 10 bases between them. This CDR3 has 14 residues. Per germline, CDR1 GTSNPN and CDR2 SVGIG (reference sequence). CDR3 in amino acids: CAWSEATKNTEAFF. CDR3 in DNA: TGTGCCTGGAGTGAGGCCACAAAGAACACTGAAGCTTTCTTT. The whole variable domain, filled in from reference TRBV30 and TRBJ1-1, reads SQTIHQWPATLVQPVGSPLSLECTVEGTSNPNLYWYRQAAGRGLQLLFYSVGIGQISSEVPQNLSASRPQDRQFILSSKKLLLSDSGFYLCAWSEATKNTEAFFGQGTRLTVV.

The genes are TRBV5-4 and TRBJ2-3; TRBD1 aligns across 8 bases. The germline V gene encodes CDR1 SGHNT and CDR2 YYREEE (reference sequence). After removal of 4 bases from V and 5 bases from J, the junction contained 6 bases not matched to a gene. The CDR3 runs 14 residues. Here the CDR3 reads CASSTQGAGDTQYF. The CDR3 coding sequence is TGTGCCAGCAGCACCCAGGGGGCGGGAGATACGCAGTATTTT.

The chain employs TRBV2 and TRBJ1-3; a possible D gene is TRBD1 (5 bases). This CDR3 has 15 residues. Trimming stripped 2 bases from V and 2 bases from J, with 10 bases between. CDR1 is SNHLY and CDR2 is FYNNEI in the germline V gene. The CDR3 loop reads CASSEYRGTGNTIYF. DNA of the CDR3: TGTGCCAGCAGTGAATATAGGGGTACTGGAAACACCATATATTTT.

The chain employs TRBV18 and TRBJ2-5; D remains ambiguous. Germline V gene sequence: CDR1 KGHSH, CDR2 LQKENI. V was pared by 1 base and J by 5 bases, with 5 bases between. The CDR3 has 12 amino acids. The CDR3: CASSPQGETQYF. The CDR3 DNA sequence: TGTGCCAGCTCACCACAAGGGGAGACCCAGTACTTC.

The CDR3 reads CASSHPQGSIYEQYF. The DNA for the CDR3 is TGCGCCAGCAGCCACCCACAGGGGTCGATCTACGAGCAGTACTTC. The chain combines TRBV4-1 with TRBJ2-7; TRBD1 agrees at 7 bases. CDR3 length: 15 residues. Losses at the gene ends were 3 bases for V and 3 bases for J; bases not matched to a gene: 8. CDR1 is MGHRA, CDR2 YSYEKL, per germline.

This clone has only one observation. The chain has TRBV30 and TRBJ1-6; D ambiguous. Germline CDR1 is GTSNPN and CDR2 is SVGIG (reference sequence). The CDR3 is 15 amino acids. V was trimmed by 1 base and J by 2 bases, leaving 9 bases between them. The CDR3 is CAWSAPGTYNSPLHF. The CDR3 nucleotides read TGTGCCTGGAGTGCCCCGGGAACCTATAATTCACCCCTCCACTTT.

The V call is TRBV5-8, the J call TRBJ1-2; D remains unclear. The CDR3 is 13 residues long. V was pared by 0 bases and J by 8 bases, with 11 bases between. Germline values: CDR1 SGHTS, CDR2 YDEGEE. CDR3 nucleotide sequence: TGTGCCAGCAGCTTGGACACCGTCCGAGGCTACACCTTC. This sequence encodes CASSLDTVRGYTF.

This sequence joins TRBV10-3 and TRBJ1-6; 7 nucleotides match TRBD1. CDR1 ENHRY and CDR2 SYGVKD come from the germline V gene. This CDR3 has 14 residues. Losses at the gene ends were 6 bases for V and 8 bases for J; bases not matched to a gene: 7. The CDR3 region is CAISLDRAYSPLHF. DNA for the CDR3: TGTGCCATCAGCCTCGACAGGGCTTATTCACCCCTCCACTTT.

V and J are TRBV2 and TRBJ2-7, with D uncertain. There are 12 residues in the CDR3. V shed 2 bases and J shed 0 bases, with 2 bases lying between them. Germline V gene lookup returns CDR1 SNHLY and CDR2 FYNNEI. The chain's CDR3 is CASSEPSYEQYF. CDR3 in DNA: TGTGCCAGCAGTGAACCCTCCTACGAGCAGTACTTC.

The rearrangement uses TRBV10-3 and TRBJ2-1; a possible D gene is TRBD1 (6 bases). This CDR3 spans 17 amino acids. V was clipped by 4 bases and J by 0 bases, with 16 bases between them. Looked up from germline, CDR1 is ENHRY and CDR2 is SYGVKD. This CDR3 is CAISGPQGKSSYNEQFF. The CDR3, as DNA: TGTGCCATCAGTGGCCCCCAGGGGAAGAGCTCCTACAATGAGCAGTTCTTC.